This T cell receptor (beta chain) was profiled in a study of T cells in Graves' hyperthyroidism and ophthalmopathy. Findings and limits, study-wide: The authors' 13 V-J model separated ophthalmopathy from stable hyperthyroidism.

The CDR3 regions of TCR beta were amplified from RNA transcripts. The HTBI primer set served for first-round RT-PCR of the TCR CDR3. TCRdb passed the multiplex PCR reads through MiXCR, listing each CDR3 protein once. The sample lists 600,000 or so distinct CDR3 sequences, 16% occurring once. Lactation, pregnancy, other autoimmune disease or uncontrolled infection excluded patients. This clonotype was seen ten or more times. Its antigen is currently unknown. This receptor was taken from a woman in her 30s with Graves' hyperthyroidism. What was sequenced was blood.

CDR3 region: CASRPPGQGRTEAFF. The CDR3, as DNA: TGTGCCAGCAGACCTCCGGGACAGGGGCGCACTGAAGCTTTCTTT. V is TRBV28 and J is TRBJ1-1; 10 bases are a match to TRBD1. V lost 6 bases, J lost 4 bases, and 8 bases stayed unmatched. Germline-derived CDR1 and CDR2 are MDHEN and SYDVKM. This CDR3 contains 15 residues.